The present T cell receptor (beta chain) was sequenced within a study of breast tumors, draining lymph nodes, adjacent tissues. Worth noting for this clonotype: Its antigen is undetermined.

The study's findings and limits: Tumor T cell lymph node origin was a supported hypothesis, not proven. Tumors had less TCR diversity than lymph nodes, more than nontumor tissue.

V lost 3 bases to trimming and J lost 2 bases; unmatched junction nucleotides: 4. The CDR3 runs 15 residues. Germline V CDR1 and CDR2: SGHVS, FNYEAQ. One entry per CDR3 protein results from TCRdb running MiXCR on the multiplex PCR reads. This sample has approximately 13,000 distinct CDR3 sequences, with just over 70% found just once. The source is a female donor with breast cancer. Some clones in this sample may be carry-over from other donors' samples. The sequencing sample was made of tumor-adjacent breast tissue. This chain links TRBV7-6 with TRBJ2-1, with 7 bases lining up with TRBD2. CDR3 loop: CASSFTSGAYNEQFF. The CDR3 DNA follows: TGTGCCAGCAGCTTTACAAGCGGGGCCTACAATGAGCAGTTCTTC.